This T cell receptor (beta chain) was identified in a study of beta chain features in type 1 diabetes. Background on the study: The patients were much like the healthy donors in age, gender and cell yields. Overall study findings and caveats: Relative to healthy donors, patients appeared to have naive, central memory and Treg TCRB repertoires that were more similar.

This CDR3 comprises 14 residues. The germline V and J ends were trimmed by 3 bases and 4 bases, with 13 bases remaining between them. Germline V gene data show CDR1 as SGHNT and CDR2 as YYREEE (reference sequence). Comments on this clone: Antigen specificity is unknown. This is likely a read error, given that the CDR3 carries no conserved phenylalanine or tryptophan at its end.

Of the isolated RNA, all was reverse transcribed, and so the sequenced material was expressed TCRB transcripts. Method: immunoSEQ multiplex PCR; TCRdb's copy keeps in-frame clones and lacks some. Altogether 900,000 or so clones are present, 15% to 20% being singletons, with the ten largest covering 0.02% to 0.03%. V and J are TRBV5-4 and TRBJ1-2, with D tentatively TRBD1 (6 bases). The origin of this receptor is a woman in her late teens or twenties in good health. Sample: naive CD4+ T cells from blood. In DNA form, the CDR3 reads TGTGCCAGCAGCTGGAGGGGGAGTCCCTATGGCTACACCATC. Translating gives CASSWRGSPYGYTI.